This T cell receptor beta chain emerged from a study of Tregs in tolerant kidney transplant recipients. Germline assignment: CDR1 SGHTA and CDR2 FQGNSA. Trimming took 5 bases from V and 0 from J; bases not matched to a gene: 12. This CDR3 has 19 residues. TCRdb's copy holds only in-frame clones and misses some; the assay was immunoSEQ multiplex PCR. The repertoire has some 15,000 clones, around 60% of them found once; the top ten carry 3.2%. Relative to its sample, this clone is large. Its antigen remains unknown. The sequenced sample consisted of Tregs from blood cultured with allogeneic cells. This chain uses TRBV7-2 with TRBJ2-6; 8 positions match TRBD1. This clonotype was obtained from a human donor in good health. CDR3 amino acids: CASSLRGQGGISGANVLTF. As DNA, the CDR3 is TGTGCCAGCAGCCTTCGAGGACAGGGTGGGATCTCTGGGGCCAACGTCCTGACTTTC.